The text below deals with one T cell receptor (beta chain). The antigen is unknown. These data originate in a study of CD8+ T cells in alopecia areata. Treatment defined: oral pan-JAK inhibitor, 5-10 mg twice daily. Points from the study as a whole: With one nonresponder, baseline CD8+ expansion's link to response remains uncertain.

Reverse transcribed after extraction, RNA yielded cDNA as the sequencing template. Using immunoSEQ multiplex PCR, the repertoire was profiled, and TCRdb retains in-frame clones only, with some absent. The sample holds 200,000 or so clones, 40% to 55% seen once. The sequences come from CD4+ T cells sorted from blood, collected around week 36, from a patient treated with tofacitinib. This TCR was recovered from a human donor with alopecia areata.

In nucleotides, the CDR3 is TGTGCCAGCAGCTTCGGGACTAGCGGGACAACTGAGCAGTTCTTC. Its translation: CASSFGTSGTTEQFF. This chain uses TRBV13 with TRBJ2-1, with 13 bases lining up with TRBD2. Germline CDR1 reads PRHDT; CDR2 reads FYEKMQ (reference sequence). CDR3 size: 15 residues. V trimming: 3 bases; J trimming: 9 bases; junction bases outside the gene matches: 5.